This TCR beta chain was recorded in a study of blood T cell repertoires in COVID-19. For the study at large: Spain, Italy and the United States supplied samples that represented acute and convalescent COVID-19. PBMCs, B-cell-depleted T cells, or T cells were the source of the cDNA or gDNA that made up the material.

V gave up 1 base and J gave up 0 bases; unmatched junction bases: 3. The CDR3 is made up of 15 amino acids. The germline gives CDR1 SNHLY, CDR2 FYNNEI. Per the study methods: Reference gene primer amplification gave estimated nucleated cell counts. Only in-frame clones appear in the TCRdb table, and some are missing; sequencing was by immunoSEQ multiplex PCR. V, J and clone size are those of that table, while D and trimming were read from the DNA. Of under 100,000 clones listed, around four fifths were seen once; the top ten hold about 3.4%. The sequence was obtained from a man aged 45-65 years with acute or convalescent COVID-19. The specimen was peripheral blood. The gene calls are TRBV2 and TRBJ2-7; TRBD2 matches at 7 bases. In DNA, the CDR3 is TGTGCCAGCAGTGAAGGCGGGGGAAGCTCCTACGAGCAGTACTTC. Translation gives CASSEGGGSSYEQYF. Looking up the rest from reference TRBV2 and TRBJ2-7 gives the full variable domain: EPEVTQTPSHQVTQMGQEVILRCVPISNHLYFYWYRQILGQKVEFLVSFYNNEISEKSEIFDDQFSVERPDGSNFTLKIRSTKLEDSAMYFCASSEGGGSSYEQYFGPGTRLTVT.